Listed below are T cell receptor beta chains from one sample, sequenced in a study of neurological immune-mediated disorders. TCRdb recomputed calls from the 5' RACE reads with MiXCR, one row per CDR3 protein. The table has more than 45,000 distinct CDR3 sequences, over 3% seen once. Sequenced input: PBMCs. These receptor sequences come from a man aged 40-55 years with multiple sclerosis. The CDR3 runs from the conserved cysteine through the conserved F or W. The D gene is left open where the match is weak. A row's size may be missing; if present it is once, few, many or a size class.

D,V,size,J,CDR3,DNA
TRBD1,TRBV13,many,TRBJ2-2,CASSGTGASNTGELFF,TGTGCCAGCAGCGGTACAGGGGCCTCGAACACCGGGGAGCTGTTTTTT
TRBD1,TRBV7-6,many,TRBJ2-3,CASSLRGGTGGTTDTQYF,TGTGCCAGCAGCTTACGGGGAGGGACAGGGGGAACCACAGATACGCAGTATTTT
TRBD2,TRBV28,medium-sized,TRBJ2-3,CASSLLPWEGPLGTDTQYF,TGTGCCAGCAGTTTACTGCCCTGGGAGGGGCCGCTCGGCACAGATACGCAGTATTTT
-,TRBV20-1,many,TRBJ2-1,CSARNVNEQFF,TGCAGTGCTAGAAACGTCAATGAGCAGTTCTTC
-,TRBV10-2,many,TRBJ1-5,CASSERFRGQPQHF,TGCGCCAGCAGTGAGCGGTTTCGGGGGCAGCCCCAGCATTTT
TRBD2,TRBV12-3/TRBV12-4,-,TRBJ2-3,CASSPRGLAGTDTQYF,TGTGCCAGCAGTCCCAGGGGACTAGCGGGCACAGATACGCAGTATTTT
-,TRBV5-4,many,TRBJ1-1,CASSQGSNTEAFF,TGTGCCAGCAGCCAGGGCAGTAACACTGAAGCTTTCTTT
-,TRBV7-2,-,TRBJ2-7,CASSLSSGTSYEQYF,TGTGCCAGCAGCTTATCTTCGGGGACCTCCTACGAGCAGTACTTC
-,TRBV7-9,many,TRBJ2-7,CASTPGPSFLEQYF,TGTGCCAGCACCCCCGGGCCGTCGTTCCTAGAGCAGTACTTC
TRBD1,TRBV20-1,many,TRBJ2-7,CSASRGTGSYEQYF,TGCAGTGCTTCGAGGGGGACAGGCTCCTACGAGCAGTACTTC
-,TRBV9,many,TRBJ1-1,CASSRQSSTEAFF,TGTGCCAGCAGTAGGCAGTCAAGCACTGAAGCTTTCTTT
-,TRBV3-1,many,TRBJ1-1,CASSAGHPGTDTEAFF,TGTGCCAGCAGCGCCGGACACCCGGGAACCGACACTGAAGCTTTCTTT
TRBD2,TRBV6-1,many,TRBJ2-3,CASSEATSGADTQYF,TGTGCCAGCAGTGAAGCTACTAGCGGGGCAGATACGCAGTATTTT
-,TRBV7-2,many,TRBJ2-7,CASSLGLVGTYEQYF,TGTGCCAGCAGCTTAGGGCTGGTAGGTACCTACGAGCAGTACTTC
TRBD2,TRBV4-2,many,TRBJ2-2,CASSQRADTGGFPNTGELFF,TGTGCCAGCAGCCAGAGGGCCGACACCGGGGGGTTCCCAAACACCGGGGAGCTGTTTTTT
-,TRBV7-2,many,TRBJ2-3,CASSLQEGEGADTQYF,TGTGCCAGCAGCTTACAGGAGGGGGAGGGGGCAGATACGCAGTATTTT
TRBD1,TRBV6-5,many,TRBJ1-1,CASSYSGGRTEAFF,TGTGCCAGCAGTTACTCAGGGGGCAGGACTGAAGCTTTCTTT
TRBD1,TRBV10-3,many,TRBJ1-6,CAISELSGTGRDSPLHF,TGTGCCATCAGTGAGTTGTCAGGGACAGGGAGAGATTCACCCCTCCACTTT
-,TRBV11-2,many,TRBJ1-4,CASSLGGWGGEKLFF,TGTGCCAGCAGCTTAGGGGGTTGGGGAGGTGAAAAACTGTTTTTT
-,TRBV12-3/TRBV12-4,many,TRBJ2-7,CASSLRGTGEQYF,TGTGCCAGCAGTCTCCGCGGGACGGGGGAGCAGTACTTC
-,TRBV7-9,-,TRBJ2-1,CASSLLGTEYNEQFF,TGTGCCAGCAGCTTACTAGGGACCGAGTACAATGAGCAGTTCTTC
-,TRBV27,many,TRBJ2-3,CASTKGGGRTDTQYF,TGTGCCAGCACCAAAGGTGGGGGCCGAACAGATACGCAGTATTTT
-,TRBV2,many,TRBJ2-1,CASATVSYNEQFF,TGTGCCAGCGCCACAGTCTCATACAATGAGCAGTTCTTC
-,TRBV5-1,many,TRBJ2-7,CASSFMTGSYEQYF,TGCGCCAGCAGCTTCATGACAGGATCCTACGAGCAGTACTTC
TRBD2,TRBV5-1,many,TRBJ2-2,CASSGTSGWNTGELFF,TGCGCCAGCAGCGGCACTAGCGGGTGGAACACCGGGGAGCTGTTTTTT
TRBD1,TRBV12-3/TRBV12-4,many,TRBJ1-4,CASSLVDRRNEKLFF,TGTGCCAGCAGTTTAGTGGACAGGCGGAACGAAAAACTGTTTTTT
TRBD1,TRBV20-1,many,TRBJ2-1,CSGQAQGVSYNEQFF,TGCAGTGGGCAGGCTCAGGGGGTCTCCTACAATGAGCAGTTCTTC
-,TRBV20-1,many,TRBJ2-1,CSASQTYNEQFF,TGCAGTGCTAGTCAGACCTACAATGAGCAGTTCTTC
-,TRBV29-1,many,TRBJ2-1,CSVESQGQHNEQFF,TGCAGCGTTGAGTCCCAGGGCCAGCACAATGAGCAGTTCTTC
-,TRBV4-1,many,TRBJ2-3,CASSQRTQDTQYF,TGCGCCAGCAGCCAGCGCACCCAGGATACGCAGTATTTT
-,TRBV7-6,few,TRBJ2-5,CASRSRGEAGLETQYF,TGTGCCAGCAGATCAAGGGGGGAAGCGGGGTTAGAGACCCAGTACTTC
-,TRBV5-1,many,TRBJ1-1,CASSLAGGGTEAFF,TGCGCCAGCAGCTTGGCGGGGGGAGGGACTGAAGCTTTCTTT
-,TRBV18,-,TRBJ2-1,CASSPPRTGPGYNEQFF,TGTGCCAGCTCACCACCGCGTACAGGGCCGGGCTACAATGAGCAGTTCTTC
TRBD2,TRBV7-2,many,TRBJ2-5,CASSLRGDNQETQYF,TGTGCCAGCAGCTTGCGGGGGGACAACCAAGAGACCCAGTACTTC
TRBD1,TRBV29-1,many,TRBJ2-5,CSVAGTVQETQYF,TGCAGCGTCGCCGGGACAGTCCAAGAGACCCAGTACTTC
TRBD2,TRBV20-1,-,TRBJ2-5,CSAGLAGDLQETQYF,TGCAGTGCTGGACTAGCGGGGGACCTCCAAGAGACCCAGTACTTC
TRBD2,TRBV7-2,many,TRBJ2-1,CASSFGGGRNYNEQFF,TGTGCCAGCAGCTTTGGCGGGGGGCGAAACTACAATGAGCAGTTCTTC
TRBD1,TRBV12-3/TRBV12-4,many,TRBJ2-1,CASSWGQGRSYNEQFF,TGTGCCAGCAGTTGGGGACAGGGCAGGTCCTACAATGAGCAGTTCTTC
-,TRBV6-2/TRBV6-3,many,TRBJ2-2,CASSYMGAGTGELFF,TGTGCCAGCAGTTACATGGGGGCCGGTACCGGGGAGCTGTTTTTT
-,TRBV6-6,many,TRBJ2-3,CASSYSGQTQYF,TGTGCCAGCAGTTACTCGGGCCAGACGCAGTATTTT
-,TRBV2,many,TRBJ2-2,CASTGDTGELFF,TGTGCCAGCACAGGGGATACCGGGGAGCTGTTTTTT
-,TRBV20-1,many,TRBJ1-5,CSARVWPKTQHF,TGCAGTGCTAGAGTCTGGCCCAAGACCCAGCATTTT
TRBD1,TRBV29-1,many,TRBJ2-1,CSGGLDRGSYNEQFF,TGCAGCGGGGGCCTAGACAGGGGCTCCTACAATGAGCAGTTCTTC
-,TRBV3-1,many,TRBJ2-5,CASSLHPEGWEGETQYF,TGTGCCAGCAGCCTCCATCCAGAGGGGTGGGAAGGAGAGACCCAGTACTTC
-,TRBV7-2,many,TRBJ2-2,CASSNGGRGTGELFF,TGTGCCAGCAGCAACGGGGGGCGGGGCACCGGGGAGCTGTTTTTT
TRBD2,TRBV12-3/TRBV12-4,many,TRBJ2-1,CASGGGEQFF,TGTGCCAGCGGGGGGGGTGAGCAGTTCTTC
-,TRBV6-5,many,TRBJ1-4,CASKRQPTNEKLFF,TGTGCCAGCAAGAGACAACCTACTAATGAAAAACTGTTTTTT
-,TRBV6-1,many,TRBJ1-3,CAVYFSGNTIYF,TGTGCCGTTTATTTCTCTGGAAACACCATATATTTT
-,TRBV10-2,many,TRBJ1-2,CASIGPGSLGYGYTF,TGCGCCAGCATCGGCCCGGGCTCTCTTGGCTATGGCTACACCTTC
-,TRBV12-3/TRBV12-4,many,TRBJ1-4,CASSLLGNEKLFF,TGTGCCAGCAGTTTACTGGGTAATGAAAAACTGTTTTTT
-,TRBV7-3,many,TRBJ1-1,CASSLTRQDEAFF,TGTGCCAGCAGCTTAACTAGACAGGACGAAGCTTTCTTT
TRBD1,TRBV19,few,TRBJ1-2,CASSIGTGVGYTF,TGTGCCAGTAGTATCGGGACAGGGGTCGGCTACACCTTC
-,TRBV29-1,many,TRBJ2-7,CSVEDRRLGDSSAYEQYF,TGCAGCGTTGAAGATCGGCGGCTGGGGGATTCATCAGCTTACGAGCAGTACTTC
-,TRBV6-6,few,TRBJ2-1,CASSPHGEVGRNEQFF,TGTGCCAGCAGCCCACATGGGGAAGTAGGCCGGAATGAGCAGTTCTTC
-,TRBV5-6,many,TRBJ1-5,CASSLQSMFQPQHF,TGTGCCAGCAGCTTGCAGTCGATGTTTCAGCCCCAGCATTTT
TRBD2,TRBV5-1,many,TRBJ2-3,CASSSLAGGTDTQYF,TGCGCCAGCAGCTCCCTAGCGGGGGGCACAGATACGCAGTATTTT
TRBD1,TRBV20-1,many,TRBJ2-3,CSAGTAKNTDTQYF,TGCAGTGCTGGGACAGCCAAAAACACAGATACGCAGTATTTT
TRBD1,TRBV3-1,many,TRBJ2-3,CASSPGQGALTDTQYF,TGTGCCAGCAGCCCCGGACAGGGGGCTTTGACAGATACGCAGTATTTT
-,TRBV6-4,few,TRBJ1-1,CASSVLCGQRFLPPGMNTEAFF,TGTGCCAGCAGTGTACTGTGCGGACAGAGGTTTCTTCCTCCGGGGATGAACACTGAAGCTTTCTTT
-,TRBV7-6,many,TRBJ1-6,CASSLRREGFSPLNF,TGTGCCAGCAGCTTACGGCGAGAGGGATTCTCACCCCTCAACTTT